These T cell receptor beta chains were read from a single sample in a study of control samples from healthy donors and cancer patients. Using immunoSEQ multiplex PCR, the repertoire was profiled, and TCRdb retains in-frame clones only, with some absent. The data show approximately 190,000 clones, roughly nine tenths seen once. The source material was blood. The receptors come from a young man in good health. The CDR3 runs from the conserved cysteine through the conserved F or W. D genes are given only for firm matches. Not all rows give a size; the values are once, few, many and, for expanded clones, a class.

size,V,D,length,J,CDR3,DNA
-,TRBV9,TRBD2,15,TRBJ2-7,CASSVGLAGTYEQYF,TGTGCCAGCAGCGTAGGACTAGCGGGGACCTACGAGCAGTACTTC
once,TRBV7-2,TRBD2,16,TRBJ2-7,CASSLYSGGASYEQYF,TGTGCCAGCAGCTTATATAGCGGGGGGGCAAGCTACGAGCAGTACTTC
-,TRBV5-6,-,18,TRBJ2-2,CASSLRAFLGPLTGELFF,TGTGCCAGCAGCTTGCGCGCATTCCTAGGGCCCCTCACCGGGGAGCTGTTTTTT
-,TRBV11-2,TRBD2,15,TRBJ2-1,CASSSSGAVRSEQFF,TGTGCCAGCAGCTCTAGCGGGGCTGTCCGAAGTGAGCAGTTCTTC
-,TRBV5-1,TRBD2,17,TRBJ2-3,CASSLSYSGGPQTTQYF,TGCGCCAGCAGCTTATCCTACAGCGGGGGGCCTCAGACTACGCAGTATTTT
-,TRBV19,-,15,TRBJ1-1,CASSIQPGARTEAFF,TGTGCCAGTAGTATTCAACCGGGGGCGCGCACTGAAGCTTTCTTT
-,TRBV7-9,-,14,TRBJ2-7,CASSLVGGEYEQYF,TGTGCCAGCAGCCTAGTCGGTGGAGAGTACGAGCAGTACTTC
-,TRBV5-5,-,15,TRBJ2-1,CASSDTGSSYNEQFF,TGTGCCAGCAGCGACACAGGGAGCTCCTACAATGAGCAGTTCTTC
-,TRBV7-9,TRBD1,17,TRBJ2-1,CASSLGLGGWTGNEQFF,TGTGCCAGCAGCTTAGGGTTGGGGGGCTGGACAGGGAATGAGCAGTTCTTC
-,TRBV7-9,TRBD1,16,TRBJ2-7,CASSYTGTGVSYEQYF,TGTGCCAGCAGCTACACCGGGACAGGGGTTAGTTACGAGCAGTACTTC